These T cell receptor beta chains were read from a single sample in a study of blood T cell repertoires in COVID-19. TCRdb's table, derived via immunoSEQ multiplex PCR, lists solely in-frame clones and lacks some. The table includes over 120,000 clones, approximately 85% detected once. Sequenced material: peripheral blood. The receptors come from a man aged 65 to 79 with acute or convalescent COVID-19. The CDR3 runs from the conserved cysteine through the conserved F or W. A D gene is named only where the DNA matches it firmly. Size tells how often a clone was seen (once, few, many) or the class of an expanded clone, and some rows leave it out.

clone size,J gene,V gene,D gene,CDR3 DNA,CDR3 protein
few,TRBJ1-2,TRBV6-5,-,TGTGCCAGCAGTTCGGTGCGGTTCGGGAGGGGCTACACCTTC,CASSSVRFGRGYTF
-,TRBJ1-2,TRBV4-1,TRBD1,TGCGCCAGCTCCGGGACAGACAACAAATGGAGGAATGGCTACACCTTC,CASSGTDNKWRNGYTF
few,TRBJ2-3,TRBV5-1,-,TGCGCCAGCAGCTCATGGGTTGGGCAGGGATCAGATACGCAGTATTTT,CASSSWVGQGSDTQYF
-,TRBJ1-4,TRBV5-6,TRBD1,TGTGCCAGCGGCCCGGCGGGACAGGGTAATGAAAAACTGTTTTTT,CASGPAGQGNEKLFF
-,TRBJ2-7,TRBV3-1/TRBV3-2,TRBD1,TGTGCCAGCAGCCAATTGGGGACAGGGGGCGAGGACGAGCAGTACTTC,CASSQLGTGGEDEQYF
-,TRBJ2-3,TRBV7-9,TRBD2,TGTGCCAGCAGCTTGACTAGCGGGGCCCCAGATACGCAGTATTTT,CASSLTSGAPDTQYF
-,TRBJ2-5,TRBV6-5,-,TGTGCCAGCAGACAGGAGAAAGAGACCCAGTACTTC,CASRQEKETQYF
-,TRBJ1-1,TRBV6-2/TRBV6-3,-,TGTGCCAGCAGTTACGGGGCAGGGCGCCCATTGAGGTCGAACACTGAAGCTTTCTTT,CASSYGAGRPLRSNTEAFF
-,TRBJ1-2,TRBV9,-,TGTGCCAGCAGCGTAGACCCTGCGGGGCCTAACTATGGCTACACCTTC,CASSVDPAGPNYGYTF
few,TRBJ1-1,TRBV27,TRBD1,TGTGCCAGCAGTACCGCCTCGACAGGGAATACTGAAGCTTTCTTT,CASSTASTGNTEAFF
-,TRBJ2-3,TRBV11-1,-,TGTGCCAGCAGCTTGTCAGAGGGCGGCACAGATACGCAGTATTTT,CASSLSEGGTDTQYF
-,TRBJ1-6,TRBV14,-,TGTGCCAGCAGCCAAGGGGGTTGGAGGCTTCACAATTCACCCCTCCACTTT,CASSQGGWRLHNSPLHF
once,TRBJ1-2,TRBV6-5,-,TGTGCCAGTCAGGGTTACTATGGCTACACCTTC,CASQGYYGYTF
-,TRBJ2-1,TRBV19,TRBD2,TGTGCCAGTAGTATGCTGGAAGCGGGGAGAAATGAGCAGTTCTTC,CASSMLEAGRNEQFF
-,TRBJ2-7,TRBV6-5,-,TGTGCCAGCAGTTCCCCAGGGGAAAGCTCCTACGAGCAGTACTTC,CASSSPGESSYEQYF
once,TRBJ2-2,TRBV24-1,TRBD1,TGTGCCACCAGTGAAACAGGGGCGAACACCGGGGAGCTGTTTTTT,CATSETGANTGELFF
-,TRBJ2-3,TRBV7-2,TRBD2,TGTGCCAGCAGCTTATCGACTAGCGGGGGGGCCCATACGCAGTATTTT,CASSLSTSGGAHTQYF
-,TRBJ1-2,TRBV28,-,TGTGCCAGCAGTTCGGGCCAAGGGGCGTATAACTATGGCTACACCTTC,CASSSGQGAYNYGYTF
-,TRBJ2-1,TRBV4-1,TRBD2,TGCGCCAGCAGCCAAGATAGTTTCGCAAGCGGGAGTACCTACAATGAGCAGTTCTTC,CASSQDSFASGSTYNEQFF
-,TRBJ2-2,TRBV2,-,TGTGCCAGCAAGGGGCCGGCCGGGGAGCTGTTTTTT,CASKGPAGELFF
few,TRBJ1-2,TRBV28,-,TGTGCCACCCTACACGGGGGGCGCTATGGCTACACCTTC,CATLHGGRYGYTF
-,TRBJ2-3,TRBV6-5,-,TGTGCCAGCATCGATGGAGCCCGGGACACAGATACGCAGTATTTT,CASIDGARDTDTQYF
-,TRBJ1-2,TRBV3-1/TRBV3-2,-,TGTGCCAGCAGCCAAGCCAGGGGAAATGGCTACACCTTC,CASSQARGNGYTF
-,TRBJ2-5,TRBV19,-,TGTGCCAGTAGTATCGGAGGGAAGGTGGAGACCCAGTACTTC,CASSIGGKVETQYF
-,TRBJ2-3,TRBV19,-,TGTGCCAGTAGTATACAGGGCAACACAGATACGCAGTATTTT,CASSIQGNTDTQYF
-,TRBJ2-5,TRBV27,-,TGTGCCAGCAGTATTGGGGCCCTCAGGGGTCTAGAGACCCAGTACTTC,CASSIGALRGLETQYF
once,TRBJ2-7,TRBV6-5,TRBD1,TGTGCCAGCAGGGGACAGTGGGACGGGCAGTACTTC,CASRGQWDGQYF
-,TRBJ1-4,TRBV19,TRBD1,TGTGCCAGTACCACAGGGGGGGCAACTAATGAAAAACTGTTTTTT,CASTTGGATNEKLFF
-,TRBJ2-2,TRBV20-1,-,TGCAGTGGAGTTAACACCGGGGAGCTGTTTTTT,CSGVNTGELFF
-,TRBJ2-5,TRBV5-4,-,TGTGCCAGCAGCTTGGGTGGTACTACCCTACAAGAGACCCAGTACTTC,CASSLGGTTLQETQYF
-,TRBJ1-2,TRBV2,-,TGTGCCAGCAGTGAGTCAGGGGTAGGCTACACCTTC,CASSESGVGYTF
-,TRBJ1-1,TRBV7-9,TRBD1,TGTGCCAGCAGCTTAGCGGGAGGTTCAGGACAGGGGTCTGAAGCTTTCTTT,CASSLAGGSGQGSEAFF
-,TRBJ2-1,TRBV28,TRBD2,TGTGCCAGCTATACTAGCGGGAGGGCTGGTGAGCAGTTCTTC,CASYTSGRAGEQFF
-,TRBJ1-1,TRBV7-9,TRBD1,TGTGCCAGCAGCCGATATGGGACAGCGGGCACTGAAGCTTTCTTT,CASSRYGTAGTEAFF
-,TRBJ2-7,TRBV4-2,TRBD2,TGTGCCAGCAGCCAAGATAGGGCGGGAGGCCCCCCCTACGAGCAGTACTTC,CASSQDRAGGPPYEQYF
-,TRBJ2-1,TRBV5-1,TRBD1,TGCGCCAGCAGCCTGGGACAGGGCCCCCAGCAGTTCTTC,CASSLGQGPQQFF
-,TRBJ2-5,TRBV3-1/TRBV3-2,-,TGTGCCAGCAGCCTGGGAGCAAACCAAGAGACCCAGTACTTC,CASSLGANQETQYF
-,TRBJ2-5,TRBV7-7,TRBD2,TGTGCCAGCAGCCTAGGACTCGCGGGGGTTGCAGAGACCCAGTACTTC,CASSLGLAGVAETQYF
few,TRBJ2-3,TRBV27,TRBD1,TGTGCCAGCATCAAACAGGGGAAGGGAAATACGCAGTATTTT,CASIKQGKGNTQYF
-,TRBJ1-1,TRBV7-2,TRBD1,TGTGCCAGCAGCTTGGACAGGACGAACACTGAAGCTTTCTTT,CASSLDRTNTEAFF
-,TRBJ2-3,TRBV3-1/TRBV3-2,TRBD1,TGTGCCAGCAGCCAAACAGGGGTTGCAGATACGCAGTATTTT,CASSQTGVADTQYF
few,TRBJ1-4,TRBV19,-,TGTGCCAGTAGAAAGCCAACTAATGAAAAACTGTTTTTT,CASRKPTNEKLFF
-,TRBJ1-2,TRBV2,TRBD1,TGTGCCAGCAGTGAATTGACAGGGGGTGGCTACACCTTC,CASSELTGGGYTF
-,TRBJ2-2,TRBV30,TRBD1,TGTGCCTGGATAGTATCAGGGGGCGAGCTGTTTTTT,CAWIVSGGELFF
-,TRBJ2-7,TRBV30,-,TGTGCCTGGAGTGATGACACTGCCTACGAGCAGTACTTC,CAWSDDTAYEQYF
-,TRBJ2-1,TRBV4-2,TRBD2,TGTGCCAGCAGCTCATCAGGAGCGGGAGGGCTTCGAGAGCAGTTCTTC,CASSSSGAGGLREQFF
-,TRBJ1-5,TRBV4-2,-,TGTGCCAGCAGCCAAGAGCGGGGTAGCAATCAGCCCCAGCATTTT,CASSQERGSNQPQHF
-,TRBJ1-5,TRBV28,TRBD1,TGTGCCAGCAGACTGGGGTTGGACAGGTCCAATCAGCCCCAGCATTTT,CASRLGLDRSNQPQHF
-,TRBJ2-2,TRBV5-4,TRBD1,TGTGCCAGCAGCGGGAGACAGGGGGTAAACACCGGGGAGCTGTTTTTT,CASSGRQGVNTGELFF
-,TRBJ1-1,TRBV5-1,TRBD1,TGCGCCAGCAGCTTAAGGACAGGGGGAACTGAAGCTTTCTTT,CASSLRTGGTEAFF
-,TRBJ2-2,TRBV5-1,-,TGCGCCAGCAAGGAGGAGACTAACACCGGGGAGCTGTTTTTT,CASKEETNTGELFF
-,TRBJ2-7,TRBV7-9,-,TGTGCCAGCAGCTTGTTGACACAAGCCGAGCAGTACTTC,CASSLLTQAEQYF